This T cell receptor beta chain derives from a study of cytomegalovirus exposure and HLA in healthy donors. In the study overall: A data release that came early held around 85 million unique TCRs from HLA-typed donors.

Donors were ostensibly healthy at sampling, although undocumented immune exposures were probable. Primers included in the PCR were 60 Vbeta and 13 Jbeta primers. Repertoires were generated with immunoSEQ multiplex PCR, while TCRdb's copy carries only in-frame clones and drops some. The repertoire consists of approximately 41,000 clones, with approximately 81% occurring once and the leading ten covering roughly 2.5%. J lost 2 bases, V lost 5 bases, and 6 bases had no gene match. Germline CDR1 reads SGHDT; CDR2 reads YYEEEE. This CDR3 region has 16 residues. In regard to this clone: Its antigen remains unidentified.

Study outcomes and limitations: HLA-A and HLA-B allele assignments for most subjects were reportedly predicted accurately using TCR beta sequences.

This TCR came from a man aged 45-60 years in good health and CMV-seronegative. Sample: PBMCs. The chain is built from TRBV5-6 and TRBJ2-2; the match to TRBD1 covers 10 bases. This CDR3 is CASRRDRGFNTGELFF. CDR3 coding DNA: TGTGCCAGCAGGCGGGACAGGGGCTTTAACACCGGGGAGCTGTTTTTT.